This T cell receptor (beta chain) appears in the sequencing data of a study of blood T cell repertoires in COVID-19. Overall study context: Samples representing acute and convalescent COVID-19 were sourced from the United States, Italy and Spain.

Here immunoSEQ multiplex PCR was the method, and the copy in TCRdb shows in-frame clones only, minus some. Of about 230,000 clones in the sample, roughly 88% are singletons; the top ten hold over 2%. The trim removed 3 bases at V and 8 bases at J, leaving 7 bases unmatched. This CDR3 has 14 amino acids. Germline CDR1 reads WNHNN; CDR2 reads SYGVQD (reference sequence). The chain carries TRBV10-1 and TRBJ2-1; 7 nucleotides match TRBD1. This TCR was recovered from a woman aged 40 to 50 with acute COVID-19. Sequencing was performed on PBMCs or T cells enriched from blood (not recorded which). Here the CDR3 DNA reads TGCGCCAGCAGTGATTTTCAGGGGGTGGATGAGCAGTTCTTC. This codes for CASSDFQGVDEQFF.